The rows below give T cell receptor beta chains drawn from one sample of a study of blood T cell repertoires in COVID-19. Produced via immunoSEQ multiplex PCR; TCRdb's table is partial and in-frame only. The profile shows approximately 76,000 clones, 70% to 90% of them singletons. The specimen sequenced was peripheral blood. The receptors were sampled from a man at least 80 years old in a cohort sampled during active COVID-19. Each CDR3 is given with its conserved first and last residue. D genes are given only for firm matches. Not all rows give a size; the values are once, few, many and, for expanded clones, a class.

j_call v_call clone_size d_call cdr3_nt cdr3_aa
TRBJ2-2 TRBV11-2 NA NA TGTGCCAGCAGCCTACAGGGAAAGACCGGGGAGCTGTTTTTT CASSLQGKTGELFF
TRBJ1-4 TRBV11-2 once TRBD1 TGTGCCAGCAGCTTAGTCGGGAGACAGGGGGCGTTTGGTGAAAAACTGTTTTTT CASSLVGRQGAFGEKLFF
TRBJ2-7 TRBV6-2/TRBV6-3 NA TRBD1 TGTGCCAGCAGTCGCTCCGGGACAGGGTCCTACGAGCAGTACTTC CASSRSGTGSYEQYF
TRBJ2-3 TRBV15 NA NA TGTGCCACCAGCAGAGCCGAGGGGACAACAGATACGCAGTATTTT CATSRAEGTTDTQYF
TRBJ1-2 TRBV4-3 NA TRBD1 TGCGCCAGCAGCCCAGGACAGGAGACTAACTATGGCTACACCTTC CASSPGQETNYGYTF
TRBJ2-1 TRBV19 NA NA TGTGCCAGCAGGAACCGGGGAGCAACCTACAATGAGCAGTTCTTC CASRNRGATYNEQFF
TRBJ1-3 TRBV9 NA NA TGTGCCAGCAGCGTAGGGGCGTCATCTGGAAACACCATATATTTT CASSVGASSGNTIYF
TRBJ1-1 TRBV10-3 few NA TGTGCCATCAGTGAGTCGATTGCGATGAACACTGAAGCTTTCTTT CAISESIAMNTEAFF
TRBJ2-1 TRBV6-5 NA TRBD1 TGTGCCAGCAGACAGGGGAATACCAGGAATGAGCAGTTCTTC CASRQGNTRNEQFF
TRBJ1-2 TRBV7-2 NA TRBD1 TGTGCCAGCACTCTGAGACCGGGACAGATGACTAACTATGGCTACACCTTC CASTLRPGQMTNYGYTF
TRBJ1-6 TRBV5-1 NA NA TGCGCCAGCAGCTTGGCAGGGCAGCGTCATAATTCACCCCTCCACTTT CASSLAGQRHNSPLHF
TRBJ2-3 TRBV3-1/TRBV3-2 once TRBD2 TGTGCCAGCAGCCAAGATATGCTAGCGGGATCCACAGATACGCAGTATTTT CASSQDMLAGSTDTQYF
TRBJ2-5 TRBV24-1 NA TRBD1 TGTGCCACCAGTGATGGACAGGGGAGGTGGACCCAGTACTTC CATSDGQGRWTQYF
TRBJ2-3 TRBV5-1 NA NA TGCGCCAGCAGCTTTCAGGGCACAGATACGCAGTATTTT CASSFQGTDTQYF
TRBJ2-2 TRBV9 NA TRBD1 TGTGCCAGCAGCGCCCGGACAGGGTCGGGGGAGCTGTTTTTT CASSARTGSGELFF
TRBJ1-1 TRBV6-5 NA NA TGTGCCAGCAGTTACTCATGGGAGGGACGGAACACTGAAGCTTTCTTT CASSYSWEGRNTEAFF
TRBJ2-7 TRBV6-2/TRBV6-3 NA NA TGTGCCAGCAGTCGGGATTCTTACGAGCAGTACTTC CASSRDSYEQYF
TRBJ2-3 TRBV7-2 once TRBD2 TGTGCCAGCAGCTCACGGACTAGCGGGGGGGCGGATACGCAGTATTTT CASSSRTSGGADTQYF
TRBJ2-3 TRBV2 NA TRBD2 TGTGCCAGCAACGCGCGGGAGGGAGATACGCAGTATTTT CASNAREGDTQYF
TRBJ1-4 TRBV10-3 once TRBD1 TGTGCCATCAGTGAGGTGGGACAGGGGCTGGGAAAACTGTTTTTT CAISEVGQGLGKLFF
TRBJ2-7 TRBV19 NA TRBD2 TGTGCCAGTAGTATCGGGGGGGTCTCCTACGAGCAGTACTTC CASSIGGVSYEQYF
TRBJ1-2 TRBV18 NA NA TGTGCCAGCTCACTCAAACTCCCGAACTATGGCTACACCTTC CASSLKLPNYGYTF
TRBJ1-2 TRBV4-1 NA TRBD1 TGCGCCAGCAGCCAAGGGACAGGAGTCTATGGCTACACCTTC CASSQGTGVYGYTF
TRBJ2-4 TRBV6-2/TRBV6-3 NA TRBD1 TGTGCCAGCAGTCAGGGGGCGGGCATTCAGTACTTC CASSQGAGIQYF
TRBJ1-1 TRBV29-1 NA TRBD1 TGCAGCATTCGAACAGGGTTAAGGAGGGGGCGCCCTGAAGCTTTCTTT CSIRTGLRRGRPEAFF
TRBJ2-5 TRBV24-1 NA TRBD1 TGTGCCACCAGTGAGTCTGACAGGGCCCAAGAGACCCAGTACTTC CATSESDRAQETQYF
TRBJ1-5 TRBV18 NA NA TGTGCCAGCTCACAAGAAGTTCAGGGTTTCCAGCCCCAGCATTTT CASSQEVQGFQPQHF
TRBJ1-1 TRBV14 NA NA TGTGCCAGCAGCCAATCTCCGGGACTCCGATTGAACACTGAAGCTTTCTTT CASSQSPGLRLNTEAFF